The present TCR beta chain was sequenced within a study of CD8 T cells in Susac syndrome. Reverse transcription of about 0.45 to 1 ug RNA used random hexamers. From the immunoSEQ multiplex PCR reads, TCRdb called clonotypes with MiXCR, one entry per CDR3 protein. The profile shows around 160,000 distinct CDR3 sequences, 90% to 95% of them singletons. CD8+ and CD4+ blood T cells underwent TCR beta sequencing. TEMRA cells were enriched by FACS, and CD4+ and CD8+ T cells were negatively isolated. The material sequenced was CD4+ T cells from PBMCs. This sequence originates from a human donor in good health.

CDR3 in amino acids: CASIRRGDNEQFF. The CDR3 DNA follows: TGTGCCAGCATTCGACGGGGGGACAATGAGCAGTTCTTC. This chain connects TRBV6-6 to TRBJ2-1; 7 nucleotides line up with TRBD2. Per germline, CDR1 MNHNY and CDR2 SVGAGI (reference sequence). The CDR3 covers 13 residues. After removal of 7 bases from V and 5 bases from J, the junction contained 5 bases not matched to a gene.